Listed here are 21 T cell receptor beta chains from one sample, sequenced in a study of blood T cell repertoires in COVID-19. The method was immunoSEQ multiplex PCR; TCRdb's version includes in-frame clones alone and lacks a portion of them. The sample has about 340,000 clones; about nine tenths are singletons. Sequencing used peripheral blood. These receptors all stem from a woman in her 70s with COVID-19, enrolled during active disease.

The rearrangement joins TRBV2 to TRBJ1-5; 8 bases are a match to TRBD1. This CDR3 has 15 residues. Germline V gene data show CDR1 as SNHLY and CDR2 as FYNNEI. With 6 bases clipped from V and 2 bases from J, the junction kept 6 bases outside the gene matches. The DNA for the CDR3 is TGTGCCAGCAGGGACCTGACAGGGGGCAATCAGCCCCAGCATTTT. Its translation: CASRDLTGGNQPQHF.

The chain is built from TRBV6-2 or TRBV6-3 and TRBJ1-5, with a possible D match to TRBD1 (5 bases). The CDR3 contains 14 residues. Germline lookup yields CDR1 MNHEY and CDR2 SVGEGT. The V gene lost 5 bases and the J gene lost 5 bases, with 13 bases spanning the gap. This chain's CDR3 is CASSDPPGHQPQHF. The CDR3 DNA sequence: TGTGCCAGCAGTGACCCGCCAGGGCATCAGCCCCAGCATTTT.

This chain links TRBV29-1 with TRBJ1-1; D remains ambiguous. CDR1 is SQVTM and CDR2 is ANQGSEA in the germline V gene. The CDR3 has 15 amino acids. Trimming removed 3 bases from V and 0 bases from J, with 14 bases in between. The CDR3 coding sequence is TGCAGCGTTGACCTGCGCCTATCTATGAACACTGAAGCTTTCTTT. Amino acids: CSVDLRLSMNTEAFF.

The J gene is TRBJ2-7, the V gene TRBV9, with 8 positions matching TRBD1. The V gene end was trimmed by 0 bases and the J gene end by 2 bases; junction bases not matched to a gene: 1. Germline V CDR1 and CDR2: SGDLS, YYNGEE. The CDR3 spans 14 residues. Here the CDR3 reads CASSVGDRTYEQYF. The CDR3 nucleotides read TGTGCCAGCAGCGTAGGGGACAGGACCTACGAGCAGTACTTC. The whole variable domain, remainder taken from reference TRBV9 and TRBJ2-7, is DSGVTQTPKHLITATGQRVTLRCSPRSGDLSVYWYQQSLDQGLQFLIQYYNGEERAKGNILERFSAQQFPDLHSELNLSSLELGDSALYFCASSVGDRTYEQYFGPGTRLTVT.

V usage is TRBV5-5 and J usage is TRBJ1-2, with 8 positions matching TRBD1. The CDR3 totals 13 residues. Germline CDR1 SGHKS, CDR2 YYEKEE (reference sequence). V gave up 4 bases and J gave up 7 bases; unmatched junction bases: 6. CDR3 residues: CASSPQGAGGYTF. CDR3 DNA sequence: TGTGCCAGCAGCCCCCAGGGGGCAGGTGGCTACACCTTC.

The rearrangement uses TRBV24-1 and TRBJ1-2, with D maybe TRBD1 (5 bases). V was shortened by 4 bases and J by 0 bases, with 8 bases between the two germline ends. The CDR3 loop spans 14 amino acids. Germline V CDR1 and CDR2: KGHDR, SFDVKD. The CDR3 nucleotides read TGTGCCACCAGTGAGGGACTCACTAACTATGGCTACACCTTC. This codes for CATSEGLTNYGYTF.

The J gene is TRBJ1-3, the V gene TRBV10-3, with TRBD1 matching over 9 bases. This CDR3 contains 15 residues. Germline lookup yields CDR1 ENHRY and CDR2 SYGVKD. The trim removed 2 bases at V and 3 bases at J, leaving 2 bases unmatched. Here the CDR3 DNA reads TGTGCCATCAGTGAGACAGGGGGCAATGGAAACACCATATATTTT. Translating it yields CAISETGGNGNTIYF.

The CDR3 protein is CASSQEGARPQHF. The CDR3 coding sequence is TGCGCCAGCAGCCAAGAGGGGGCCCGACCCCAGCATTTT. The chain carries TRBV4-1 and TRBJ1-5; TRBD1 might be the D (6 bases). This CDR3 comprises 13 residues. The germline gives CDR1 MGHRA, CDR2 YSYEKL. The germline V and J ends were trimmed by 0 bases and 10 bases, with 10 bases remaining between them.

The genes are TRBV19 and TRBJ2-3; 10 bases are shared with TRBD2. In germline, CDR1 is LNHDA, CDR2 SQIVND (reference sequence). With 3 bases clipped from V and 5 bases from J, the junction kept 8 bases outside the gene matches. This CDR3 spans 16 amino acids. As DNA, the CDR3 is TGTGCCAGTAGTATTGGGAGCGGGGGGGCAAAAGATACGCAGTATTTT. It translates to CASSIGSGGAKDTQYF. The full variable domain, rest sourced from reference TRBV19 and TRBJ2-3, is DGGITQSPKYLFRKEGQNVTLSCEQNLNHDAMYWYRQDPGQGLRLIYYSQIVNDFQKGDIAEGYSVSREKKESFPLTVTSAQKNPTAFYLCASSIGSGGAKDTQYFGPGTRLTVL.

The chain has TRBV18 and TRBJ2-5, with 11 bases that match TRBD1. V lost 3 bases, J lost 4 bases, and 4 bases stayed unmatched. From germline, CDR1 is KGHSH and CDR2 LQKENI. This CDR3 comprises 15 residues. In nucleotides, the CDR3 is TGTGCCAGCTCACCTCGGACAGGGGGCTTAGAGACCCAGTACTTC. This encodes CASSPRTGGLETQYF.

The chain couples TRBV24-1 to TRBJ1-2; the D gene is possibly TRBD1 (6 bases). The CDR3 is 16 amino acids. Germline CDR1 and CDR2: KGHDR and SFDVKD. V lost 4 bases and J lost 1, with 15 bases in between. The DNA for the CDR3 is TGTGCCACCAGTGACAACCGGGACAAAGATAACTATGGCTACACCTTC. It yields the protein CATSDNRDKDNYGYTF.

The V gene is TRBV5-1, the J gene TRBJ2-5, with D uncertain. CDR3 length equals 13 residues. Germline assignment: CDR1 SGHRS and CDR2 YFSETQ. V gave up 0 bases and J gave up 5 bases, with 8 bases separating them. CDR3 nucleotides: TGCGCCAGCAGCTTGGGCGGAGAGGAGACCCAGTACTTC. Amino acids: CASSLGGEETQYF. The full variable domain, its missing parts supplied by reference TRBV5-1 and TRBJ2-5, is KAGVTQTPRYLIKTRGQQVTLSCSPISGHRSVSWYQQTPGQGLQFLFEYFSETQRNKGNFPGRFSGRQFSNSRSEMNVSTLELGDSALYLCASSLGGEETQYFGPGTRLLVL.

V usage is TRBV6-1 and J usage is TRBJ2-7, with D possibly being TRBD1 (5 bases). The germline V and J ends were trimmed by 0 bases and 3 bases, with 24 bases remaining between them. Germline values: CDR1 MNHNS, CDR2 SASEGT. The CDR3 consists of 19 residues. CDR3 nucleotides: TGTGCCAGCAGTGAAGCTTGGCCAACTCCAGGGATACTCGGCTACGAGCAGTACTTC. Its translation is CASSEAWPTPGILGYEQYF.

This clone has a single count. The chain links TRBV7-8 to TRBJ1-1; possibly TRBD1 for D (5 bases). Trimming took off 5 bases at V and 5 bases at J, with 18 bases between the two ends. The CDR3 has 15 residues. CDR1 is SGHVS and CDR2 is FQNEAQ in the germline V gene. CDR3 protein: CASSPRRQGRTEAFF. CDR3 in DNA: TGTGCCAGCAGCCCCCGTCGGCAGGGAAGGACTGAAGCTTTCTTT.

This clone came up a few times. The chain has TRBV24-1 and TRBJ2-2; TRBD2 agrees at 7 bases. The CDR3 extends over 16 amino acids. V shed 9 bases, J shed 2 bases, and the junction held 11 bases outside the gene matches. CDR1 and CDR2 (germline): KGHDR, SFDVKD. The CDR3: CATDNSGYYNTGELFF. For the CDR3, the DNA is TGTGCCACCGATAATAGCGGGTATTATAACACCGGGGAGCTGTTTTTT.

CDR3 loop: CASSRDGGLDTQYF. DNA of the CDR3: TGTGCCAGCAGCCGGGACGGGGGTCTAGATACGCAGTATTTT. V usage is TRBV7-9 and J usage is TRBJ2-3, with a possible D match to TRBD2 (6 bases). This CDR3 region has 14 residues. V was clipped by 5 bases and J by 5 bases, with 14 bases between them. The germline gives CDR1 SEHNR, CDR2 FQNEAQ (reference sequence).

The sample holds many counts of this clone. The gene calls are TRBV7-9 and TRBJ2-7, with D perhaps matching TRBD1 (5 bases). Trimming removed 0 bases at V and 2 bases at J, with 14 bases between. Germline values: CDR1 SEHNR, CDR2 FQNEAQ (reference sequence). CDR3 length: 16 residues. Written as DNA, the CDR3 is TGTGCCAGCAGCTTAGCGTTAGCAGGGAACACCTACGAGCAGTACTTC. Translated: CASSLALAGNTYEQYF. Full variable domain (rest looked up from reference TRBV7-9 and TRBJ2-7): DTGVSQNPRHKITKRGQNVTFRCDPISEHNRLYWYRQTLGQGPEFLTYFQNEAQLEKSRLLSDRFSAERPKGSFSTLEIQRTEQGDSAMYLCASSLALAGNTYEQYFGPGTRLTVT.

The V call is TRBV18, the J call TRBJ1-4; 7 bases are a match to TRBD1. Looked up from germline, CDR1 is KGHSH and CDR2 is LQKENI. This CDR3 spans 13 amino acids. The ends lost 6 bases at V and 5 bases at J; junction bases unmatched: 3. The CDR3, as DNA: TGTGCCAGCTCGACGACAGGGAATGAAAAACTGTTTTTT. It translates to CASSTTGNEKLFF.

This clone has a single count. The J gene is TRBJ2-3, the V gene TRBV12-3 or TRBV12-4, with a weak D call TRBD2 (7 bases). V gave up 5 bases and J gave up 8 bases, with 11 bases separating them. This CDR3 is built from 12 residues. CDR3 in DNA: TGTGCCAGCAGTGGGGGGGCGAGTACGCAGTATTTT. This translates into CASSGGASTQYF.

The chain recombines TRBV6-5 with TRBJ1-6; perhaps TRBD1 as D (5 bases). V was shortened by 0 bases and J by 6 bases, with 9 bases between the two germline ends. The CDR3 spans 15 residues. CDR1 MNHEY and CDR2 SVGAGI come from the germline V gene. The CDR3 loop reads CASSYSIRGNSPLHF. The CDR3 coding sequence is TGTGCCAGCAGTTACTCGATTAGGGGTAATTCACCCCTCCACTTT.

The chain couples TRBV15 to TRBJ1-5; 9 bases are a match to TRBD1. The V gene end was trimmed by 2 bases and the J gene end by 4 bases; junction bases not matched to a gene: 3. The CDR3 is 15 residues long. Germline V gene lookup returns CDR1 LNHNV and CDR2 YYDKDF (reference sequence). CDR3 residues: CATSRPGTGNQPQHF. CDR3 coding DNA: TGTGCCACCAGCAGACCTGGGACAGGGAATCAGCCCCAGCATTTT.